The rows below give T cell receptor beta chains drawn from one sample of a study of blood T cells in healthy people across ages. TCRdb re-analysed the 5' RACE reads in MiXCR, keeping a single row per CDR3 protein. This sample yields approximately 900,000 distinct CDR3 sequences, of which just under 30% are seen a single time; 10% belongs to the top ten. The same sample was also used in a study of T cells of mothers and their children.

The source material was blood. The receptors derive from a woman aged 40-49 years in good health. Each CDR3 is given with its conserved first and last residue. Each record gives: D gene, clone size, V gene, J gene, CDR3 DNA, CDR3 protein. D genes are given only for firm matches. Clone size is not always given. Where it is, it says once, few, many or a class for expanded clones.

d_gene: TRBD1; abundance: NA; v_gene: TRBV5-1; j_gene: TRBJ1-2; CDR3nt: TGCGCCAGCAGCCCTTCGACAGGGATTAACTATGGCTACACCTTC; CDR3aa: CASSPSTGINYGYTF
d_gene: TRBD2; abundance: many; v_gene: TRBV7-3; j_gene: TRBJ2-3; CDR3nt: TGTGCCAGCAGCTTATTCGGGGGGGCCACAGATACGCAGTATTTT; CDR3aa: CASSLFGGATDTQYF
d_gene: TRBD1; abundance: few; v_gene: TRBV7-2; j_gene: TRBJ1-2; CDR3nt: TGTGCCAGCAGCTTAGGCCGACAGGGGGGAAATGGCTACACCTTC; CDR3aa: CASSLGRQGGNGYTF
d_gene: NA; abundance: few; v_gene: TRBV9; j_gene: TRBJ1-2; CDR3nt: TGTGCCAGCAGCGTAACCGGGGTAGACTATGACTACACCTTC; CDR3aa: CASSVTGVDYDYTF
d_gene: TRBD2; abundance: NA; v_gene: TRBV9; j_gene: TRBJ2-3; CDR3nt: TGTGCCAGCAGCGTAGACGGCGGGGGTTCGAATACGCAGTATTTT; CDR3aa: CASSVDGGGSNTQYF
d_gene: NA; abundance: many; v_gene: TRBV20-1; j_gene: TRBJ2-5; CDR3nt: TGCAGTGCTAGGCGGGGGTCTAGGGGGGAGACCCAGTACTTC; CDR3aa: CSARRGSRGETQYF
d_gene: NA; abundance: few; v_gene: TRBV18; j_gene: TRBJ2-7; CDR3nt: TGTGCCAGCTCACCCCTTAACAGCCCCGGGAGCTCCTACGAGCAGTACTTC; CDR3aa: CASSPLNSPGSSYEQYF
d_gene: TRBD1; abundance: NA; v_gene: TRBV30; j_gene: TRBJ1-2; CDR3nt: TGTGCCTGGACGCCGGGGCAGGGGGTCGGCTACACCTTC; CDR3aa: CAWTPGQGVGYTF
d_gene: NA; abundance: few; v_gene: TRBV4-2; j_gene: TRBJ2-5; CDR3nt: TGTGCCAGCAGCCAAGATGGAGGGGGGGGGACGGAGACCCAGTACTTC; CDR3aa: CASSQDGGGGTETQYF
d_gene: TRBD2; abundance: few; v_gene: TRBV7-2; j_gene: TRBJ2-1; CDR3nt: TGTGCCAGCAGCTCAAGGGAAGTTAGCGGGGGCCTCTACAATGAGCAGTTCTTC; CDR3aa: CASSSREVSGGLYNEQFF
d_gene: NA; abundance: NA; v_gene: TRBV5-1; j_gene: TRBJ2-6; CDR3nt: TGCGCCAGCAGCTCCGGGACCCAGGCTGAAAGCTCTGGGGCCAACGTCCGGACTTTC; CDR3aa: CASSSGTQAESSGANVRTF
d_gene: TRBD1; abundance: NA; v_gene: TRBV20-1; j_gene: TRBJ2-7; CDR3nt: TGCAGTGCTAGGGGACAGGGAGGTGACGAGCAGTACTTC; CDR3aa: CSARGQGGDEQYF
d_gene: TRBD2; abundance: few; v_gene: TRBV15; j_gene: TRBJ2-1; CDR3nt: TGTGCCACCAGCGGTGACCCTAGCGGGGGTGAGCAGTTCTTC; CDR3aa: CATSGDPSGGEQFF
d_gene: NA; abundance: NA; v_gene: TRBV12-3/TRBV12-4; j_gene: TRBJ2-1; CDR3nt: TGTGCCAGCAGTTTACGGGTGTGGGGGAGCTCCTGCAATGAGCAGTTCTTC; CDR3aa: CASSLRVWGSSCNEQFF
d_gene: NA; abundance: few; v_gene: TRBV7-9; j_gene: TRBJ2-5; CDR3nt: TGTGCCGGCAGCTCCGGGACTGTAGGGACGGAGACCCAGTACTTC; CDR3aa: CAGSSGTVGTETQYF
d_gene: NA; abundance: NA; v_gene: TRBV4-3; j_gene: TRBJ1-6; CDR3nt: TGCGCCAGCACTCGCTTAAGTTCACCCCTCCACTTT; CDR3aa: CASTRLSSPLHF
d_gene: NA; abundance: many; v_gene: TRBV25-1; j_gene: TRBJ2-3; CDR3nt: TGTGCCAGCAGGAACCCCCTGAGCACAGATACGCAGTATTTT; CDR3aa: CASRNPLSTDTQYF
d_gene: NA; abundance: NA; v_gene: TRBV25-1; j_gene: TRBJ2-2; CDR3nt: TGTGCCAGCAGTGAATTTGGGAGGAACACCGGGGAGCTGTTTTTT; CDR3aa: CASSEFGRNTGELFF
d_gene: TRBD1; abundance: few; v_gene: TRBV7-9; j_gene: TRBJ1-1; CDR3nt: TGTGCCAGCAGCTTATCGCAGGGGGTATGGACTGAAGCTTTCTTT; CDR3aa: CASSLSQGVWTEAFF
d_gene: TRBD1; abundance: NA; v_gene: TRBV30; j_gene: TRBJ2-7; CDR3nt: TGTGCCTGGAGTTTCGGGACAGGGGGCGCCTACGAGCAGTACTTC; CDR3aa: CAWSFGTGGAYEQYF
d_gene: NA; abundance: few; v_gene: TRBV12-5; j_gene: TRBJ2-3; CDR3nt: TGTGCTAGTGGTTTGCGCTCAGATACGCAGTATTTT; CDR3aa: CASGLRSDTQYF
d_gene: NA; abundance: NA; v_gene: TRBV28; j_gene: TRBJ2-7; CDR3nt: TGTGCCTGCTCCGACCCAGGGGTCTACGAGCAGTACTTC; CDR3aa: CACSDPGVYEQYF
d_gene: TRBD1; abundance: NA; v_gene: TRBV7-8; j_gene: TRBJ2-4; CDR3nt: TGTGCCAGCAGCTCGGGTACTCCCGACAGGGTTAGGAATGAGCAGTACTTC; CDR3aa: CASSSGTPDRVRNEQYF
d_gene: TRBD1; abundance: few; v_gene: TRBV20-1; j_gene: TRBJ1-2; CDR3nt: TGCAGTGCTAACGACAGGGGAAACTATGGCTACACCTTC; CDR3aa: CSANDRGNYGYTF
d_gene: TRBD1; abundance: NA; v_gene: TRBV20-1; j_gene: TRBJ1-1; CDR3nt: TGCAGTGCTAGAGATAGCGGACAGGGGGTTGACACTGAAGCTTTCTTT; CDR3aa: CSARDSGQGVDTEAFF
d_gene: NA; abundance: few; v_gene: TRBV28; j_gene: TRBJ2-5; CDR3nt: TGTGCCAGCAGTTTCGACAGCGTACAAGAGACCCAGTACTTC; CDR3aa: CASSFDSVQETQYF
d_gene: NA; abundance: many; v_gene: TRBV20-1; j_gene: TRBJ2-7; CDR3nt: TGCAGTGCTAGAGGAACCCTCTTATACGAGCAGTACTTC; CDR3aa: CSARGTLLYEQYF
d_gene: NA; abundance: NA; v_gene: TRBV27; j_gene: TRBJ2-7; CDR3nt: TGTGCCAGCGGTAAAGGGGTCAATGAGCAGTACTTC; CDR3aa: CASGKGVNEQYF
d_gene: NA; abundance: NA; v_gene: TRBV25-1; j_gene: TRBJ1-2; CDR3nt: TGTGCCAGCAGTGAACGAGCAGGTCGGGGTAACTATGGCTACACCTTC; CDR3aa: CASSERAGRGNYGYTF